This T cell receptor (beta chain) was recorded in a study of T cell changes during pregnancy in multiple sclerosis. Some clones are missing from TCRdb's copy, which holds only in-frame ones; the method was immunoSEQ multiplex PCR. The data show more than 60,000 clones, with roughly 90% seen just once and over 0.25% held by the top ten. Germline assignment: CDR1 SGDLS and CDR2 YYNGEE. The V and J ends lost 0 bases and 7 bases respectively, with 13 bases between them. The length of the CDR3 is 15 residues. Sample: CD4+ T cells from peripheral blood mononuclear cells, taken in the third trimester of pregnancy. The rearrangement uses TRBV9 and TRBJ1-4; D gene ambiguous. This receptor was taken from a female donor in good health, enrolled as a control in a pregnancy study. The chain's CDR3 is CASSVAGGVREKLFF. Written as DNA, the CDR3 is TGTGCCAGCAGCGTAGCTGGAGGAGTCCGTGAAAAACTGTTTTTT.